This T cell receptor beta chain was obtained from a study of blood T cell repertoires in COVID-19. As for the study in general: Some COVID-19 samples were acute and others convalescent; all came from the United States, Italy and Spain. T cells, B-cell-depleted T cells, or PBMCs supplied cDNA or gDNA.

Per germline, CDR1 SGDLS and CDR2 YYNGEE. V lost 3 bases, J lost 10 bases, and 16 bases lay in between. This CDR3 has 13 residues. Per the authors' pipeline: Reference gene primer amplification gave nucleated cell count estimates. Produced via immunoSEQ multiplex PCR; TCRdb's table is partial and in-frame only. V and J calls and clone size are as listed in that table; D and trimming were resolved from the DNA. The sample contains 150,000 or so clones, around nine tenths of which appear only once. The V and J genes are TRBV9 and TRBJ2-5, with D tentatively TRBD2 (5 bases). The receptor was derived from a human donor in a cohort sampled during active COVID-19. Source material: peripheral blood. The CDR3 coding sequence is TGTGCCAGCAGCGCCTCAAACTTGGAGGACCAGTACTTC. It is translated as CASSASNLEDQYF. The entire variable domain, with the rest obtained from reference TRBV9 and TRBJ2-5, is as follows: DSGVTQTPKHLITATGQRVTLRCSPRSGDLSVYWYQQSLDQGLQFLIQYYNGEERAKGNILERFSAQQFPDLHSELNLSSLELGDSALYFCASSASNLEDQYFGPGTRLLVL.